This TCR beta chain is from a study of OX40 agonist ivuxolimab in advanced cancers. The CDR3 extends over 16 amino acids. V lost 2 bases to trimming and J lost 4 bases, with 15 bases between them. Germline CDR1 SGHTA, CDR2 FQGNSA. Produced via immunoSEQ multiplex PCR; TCRdb's table is partial and in-frame only. The data hold about 95,000 clones, with about 88% observed a single time. This chain uses TRBV7-2 with TRBJ1-3; D may be TRBD1 (5 bases). This receptor was identified in an adult with an advanced solid tumor such as melanoma, head and neck, liver or kidney cancer. This material consisted of CD4+ or CD8+ T cells sorted from blood, taken in a trial of the OX40 agonist ivuxolimab. CDR3 in DNA: TGTGCCAGCAGCTTATGGGGACGTACTCTGGGAAACACCATATATTTT. As protein: CASSLWGRTLGNTIYF.